These 8 T cell receptor beta chains originate from one sample sequenced in a study of blood T cell repertoires in COVID-19. Method: immunoSEQ multiplex PCR; TCRdb's copy keeps in-frame clones and lacks some. The profile shows about 60,000 clones, approximately 82% of them singletons. The material sequenced was peripheral blood. The source is an older man with acute or convalescent COVID-19.

The rearrangement uses TRBV30 and TRBJ1-4, with D hard to call. The germline V gene has CDR1 GTSNPN and CDR2 SVGIG (reference sequence). V was clipped by 4 bases and J by 2 bases, with 14 bases between them. The CDR3 length is 15 residues. CDR3 coding DNA: TGTGCCTGGACATTCGGGATGGGGACTAATGAAAAACTGTTTTTT. Translating gives CAWTFGMGTNEKLFF.

The rearrangement links TRBV28 to TRBJ2-7, with 7 bases fitting TRBD1. V was clipped by 6 bases and J by 0 bases; unmatched bases: 8. This CDR3 has 15 residues. Germline V gene lookup returns CDR1 MDHEN and CDR2 SYDVKM. The chain's CDR3 is CASSPGGSSSYEQYF. The CDR3 DNA reads as TGTGCCAGCAGCCCAGGGGGTTCTAGCTCCTACGAGCAGTACTTC.

This clone was seen once. V is TRBV5-8 and J is TRBJ1-5, with unresolved D. The CDR3 length is 15 residues. The V end lost 4 bases, the J end lost 6 bases, and 17 bases lay between the germline ends. The germline V gene encodes CDR1 SGHTS and CDR2 YDEGEE. CDR3: CASSGQVFLGQPQHF. CDR3 coding DNA: TGTGCCAGCAGCGGCCAGGTGTTTTTGGGTCAGCCCCAGCATTTT.

V and J are TRBV6-1 and TRBJ1-2; tentative D call: TRBD1 (5 bases). Germline assignment: CDR1 MNHNS and CDR2 SASEGT. Trimming stripped 1 base from V and 5 bases from J, with 8 bases between. This CDR3 spans 13 amino acids. Here the CDR3 DNA reads TGTGCCAGCAGTGAAGGCGGGACGTATGGCTACACCTTC. This translates into CASSEGGTYGYTF.

The V gene is TRBV2, the J gene TRBJ1-5; a possible D gene is TRBD1 (5 bases). CDR1 is SNHLY and CDR2 is FYNNEI in the germline V gene. The CDR3 has 15 residues. With 6 bases removed from V and 7 bases from J, the gap between germline ends came to 19 bases. The CDR3 spells CASRRSGDLRQPQHF. CDR3 DNA sequence: TGTGCCAGCAGGCGTTCGGGGGACCTCAGACAGCCCCAGCATTTT.

The V call is TRBV5-1, the J call TRBJ2-7; tentatively, D is TRBD2 (5 bases). Trimming removed 6 bases at V and 2 bases at J, with 15 bases between. This CDR3 has 14 residues. Germline values: CDR1 SGHRS, CDR2 YFSETQ. Written as DNA, the CDR3 is TGCGCCAGCAAGGCGTCTAGCAAGACCTACGAGCAGTACTTC. It is translated as CASKASSKTYEQYF.

V gene TRBV5-1 combines with J gene TRBJ2-2, with D possibly matching TRBD2 (5 bases). The germline V and J ends were trimmed by 4 bases and 3 bases, with 10 bases remaining between them. Germline V gene data show CDR1 as SGHRS and CDR2 as YFSETQ. This CDR3 is built from 14 residues. In nucleotides, the CDR3 is TGCGCCAGCAGCCGAGACGGGGACACCGGGGAGCTGTTTTTT. Its protein is CASSRDGDTGELFF.

V gene TRBV13 combines with J gene TRBJ2-1, with D perhaps matching TRBD2 (5 bases). The CDR3 has 14 residues. Germline lookup yields CDR1 PRHDT and CDR2 FYEKMQ (reference sequence). V lost 8 bases and J 0 bases, leaving 11 bases between the germline ends. The chain's CDR3 is CASERRSSYNEQFF. CDR3 nucleotide sequence: TGTGCCAGCGAACGGAGGAGCTCCTACAATGAGCAGTTCTTC.